A selection of T cell receptor beta chains follows, all from one sample in a study of blood T cells in healthy people across ages. TCRdb re-analysed the 5' RACE reads in MiXCR, keeping a single row per CDR3 protein. Seen here are hundreds of thousands of distinct CDR3 sequences, around two fifths observed once, and the top ten hold roughly a fifth. What was sequenced was blood. The receptor source for this set is a man aged 55 to 70 in good health. CDR3s include the opening cysteine and the closing phenylalanine or tryptophan. The D gene is left open where the match is weak. The size entry is marked missing in some rows and otherwise reads once, few, many or a size class.

-	-	TRBV24-1	TRBJ2-5	CATSRRRDMDEQYF	TGTGCCACCAGCAGACGGAGGGATATGGATGAGCAGTACTTC
-	-	TRBV6-2/TRBV6-3	TRBJ2-3	CASSYPQHTQYF	TGTGCCAGCAGTTACCCGCAACATACGCAGTATTTT
-	TRBD1	TRBV20-1	TRBJ1-2	CSARGGQGKSGGYTF	TGCAGTGCTAGAGGTGGACAGGGGAAGTCGGGAGGCTACACCTTC
-	-	TRBV20-1	TRBJ1-6	CSAIEDPDSPLHF	TGCAGTGCTATAGAGGATCCGGATTCACCCCTCCACTTT
-	-	TRBV6-1	TRBJ2-6	CASIKLLSGANVLTF	TGTGCTAGCATTAAGCTACTCTCTGGGGCCAACGTCCTGACTTTC
-	TRBD1	TRBV7-8	TRBJ1-2	CASSADRGRTLRGYTF	TGTGCCAGCAGCGCGGACAGGGGGCGAACCCTGCGTGGCTACACCTTC
-	-	TRBV12-3/TRBV12-4	TRBJ2-7	CASSNGHVYEQYF	TGTGCCAGCAGTAACGGACACGTCTACGAGCAGTACTTC
-	TRBD2	TRBV12-3/TRBV12-4	TRBJ2-1	CASSPGTSTYNEQFF	TGTGCCAGCAGTCCCGGGACTAGCACCTACAATGAGCAGTTCTTC
-	-	TRBV10-3	TRBJ2-2	CATAPTGSGELFF	TGTGCCACCGCCCCCACGGGGTCCGGGGAGCTGTTTTTT
many	TRBD1	TRBV29-1	TRBJ1-2	CSVRQGASYGYTF	TGCAGCGTTCGACAGGGGGCAAGCTATGGCTACACCTTC
-	-	TRBV29-1	TRBJ2-7	CSVEVVYEQYF	TGCAGCGTTGAGGTAGTTTACGAGCAGTACTTC
few	TRBD1	TRBV6-2/TRBV6-3	TRBJ2-7	CASSPGQAYSYEQYF	TGTGCCAGCAGTCCGGGACAGGCCTACTCCTACGAGCAGTACTTC